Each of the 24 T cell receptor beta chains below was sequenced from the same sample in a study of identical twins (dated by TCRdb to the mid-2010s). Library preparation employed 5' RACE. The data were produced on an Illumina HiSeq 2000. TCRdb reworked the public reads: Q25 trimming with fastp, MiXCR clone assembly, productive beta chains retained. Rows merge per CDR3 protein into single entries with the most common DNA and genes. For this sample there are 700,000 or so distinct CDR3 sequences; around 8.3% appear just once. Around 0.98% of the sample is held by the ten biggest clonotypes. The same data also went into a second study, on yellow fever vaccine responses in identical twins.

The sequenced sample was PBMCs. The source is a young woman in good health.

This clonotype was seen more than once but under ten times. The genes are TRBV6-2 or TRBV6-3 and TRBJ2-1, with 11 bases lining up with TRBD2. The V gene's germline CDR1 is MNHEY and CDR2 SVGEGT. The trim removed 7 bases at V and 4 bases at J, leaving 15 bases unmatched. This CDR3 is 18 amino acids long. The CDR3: CASKKGVTGLAVYNEQFF. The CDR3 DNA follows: TGTGCCAGCAAAAAAGGGGTAACGGGACTAGCGGTATACAATGAGCAGTTCTTC.

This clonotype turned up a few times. Written as DNA, the CDR3 is TGTGCCAGCAATACTAGATCCTACGAGCAGTACTTC. It encodes CASNTRSYEQYF. The V and J genes are TRBV6-2 or TRBV6-3 and TRBJ2-7; a weak D match, TRBD2 (5 bases). Trimming stripped 7 bases from V and 1 base from J, with 8 bases between. Germline V gene lookup returns CDR1 MNHEY and CDR2 SVGEGT. This CDR3 comprises 12 residues.

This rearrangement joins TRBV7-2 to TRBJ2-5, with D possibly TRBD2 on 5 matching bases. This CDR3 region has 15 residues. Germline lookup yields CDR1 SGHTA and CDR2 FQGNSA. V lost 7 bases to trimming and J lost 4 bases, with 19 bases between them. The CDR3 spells CASTKEGAVLETQYF. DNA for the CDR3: TGTGCCAGCACTAAAGAGGGAGCGGTCTTAGAGACCCAGTACTTC.

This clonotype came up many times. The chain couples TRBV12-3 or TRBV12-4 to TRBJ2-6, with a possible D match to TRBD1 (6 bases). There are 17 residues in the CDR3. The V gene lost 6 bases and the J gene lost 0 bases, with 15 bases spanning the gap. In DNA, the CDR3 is TGTGCCAGCAGACCGACAGGTTTAGGCTCTGGGGCCAACGTCCTGACTTTC. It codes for CASRPTGLGSGANVLTF.

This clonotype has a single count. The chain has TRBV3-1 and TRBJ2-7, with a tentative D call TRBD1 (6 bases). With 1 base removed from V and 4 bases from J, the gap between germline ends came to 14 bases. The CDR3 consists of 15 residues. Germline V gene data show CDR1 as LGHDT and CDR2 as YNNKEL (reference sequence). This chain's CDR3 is CASSQGGRGMYEQYF. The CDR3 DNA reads TGTGCCAGCAGCCAAGGCGGCAGGGGAATGTACGAGCAGTACTTC.

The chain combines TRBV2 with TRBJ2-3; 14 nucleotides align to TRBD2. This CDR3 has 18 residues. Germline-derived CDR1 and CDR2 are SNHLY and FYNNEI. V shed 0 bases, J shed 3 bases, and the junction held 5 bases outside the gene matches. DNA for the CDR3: TGTGCCAGCAGTGAAGCGCCTAGACTAGCGGGAGGGACAGATACGCAGTATTTT. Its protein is CASSEAPRLAGGTDTQYF.

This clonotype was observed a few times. The CDR3 is CASSLRDGIRGEGSEQFF. The CDR3 nucleotides are TGTGCCAGCAGCTTACGGGATGGGATTCGGGGGGAGGGGTCTGAGCAGTTCTTC. The gene calls are TRBV7-8 and TRBJ2-1; 7 bases fit TRBD2. Germline assignment: CDR1 SGHVS and CDR2 FQNEAQ. V was clipped by 2 bases and J by 9 bases; unmatched bases: 19. The CDR3 loop spans 18 amino acids.

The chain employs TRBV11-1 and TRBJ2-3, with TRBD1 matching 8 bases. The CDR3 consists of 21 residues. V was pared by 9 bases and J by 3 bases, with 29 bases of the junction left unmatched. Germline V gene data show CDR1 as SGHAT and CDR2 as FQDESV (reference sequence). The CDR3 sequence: CASPLEGPRTGNAIGTDTQYF. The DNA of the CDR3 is TGTGCCAGTCCACTAGAGGGGCCCCGGACAGGGAACGCTATCGGGACAGATACGCAGTATTTT.

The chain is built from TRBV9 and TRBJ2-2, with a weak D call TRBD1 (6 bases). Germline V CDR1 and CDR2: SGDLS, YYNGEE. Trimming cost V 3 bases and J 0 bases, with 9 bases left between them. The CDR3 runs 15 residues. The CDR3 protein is CASSADSPNTGELFF. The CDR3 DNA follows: TGTGCCAGCAGCGCGGACAGTCCGAACACCGGGGAGCTGTTTTTT.

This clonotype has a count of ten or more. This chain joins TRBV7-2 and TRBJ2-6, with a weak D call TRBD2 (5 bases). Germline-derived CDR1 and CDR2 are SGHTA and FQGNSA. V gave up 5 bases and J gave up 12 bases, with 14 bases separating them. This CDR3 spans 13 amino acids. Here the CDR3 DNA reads TGTGCCAGCAGCCACTCTTTGCGGGTCGTCCTGACTTTC. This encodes CASSHSLRVVLTF.

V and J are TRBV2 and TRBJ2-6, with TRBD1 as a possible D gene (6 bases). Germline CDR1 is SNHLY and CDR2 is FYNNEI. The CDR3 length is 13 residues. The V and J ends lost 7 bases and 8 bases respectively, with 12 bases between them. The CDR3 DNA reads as TGTGCCAGCAACCGACAGGTTACCAACGTCCTGACTTTC. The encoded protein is CASNRQVTNVLTF. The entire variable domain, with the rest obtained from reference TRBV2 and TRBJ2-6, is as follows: EPEVTQTPSHQVTQMGQEVILRCVPISNHLYFYWYRQILGQKVEFLVSFYNNEISEKSEIFDDQFSVERPDGSNFTLKIRSTKLEDSAMYFCASNRQVTNVLTFGAGSRLTVL.

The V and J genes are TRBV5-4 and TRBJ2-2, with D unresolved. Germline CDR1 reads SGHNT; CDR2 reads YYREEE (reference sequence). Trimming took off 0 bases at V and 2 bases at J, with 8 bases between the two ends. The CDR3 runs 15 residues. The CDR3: CASSLVGSNTGELFF. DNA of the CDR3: TGTGCCAGCAGCTTGGTTGGGTCTAACACCGGGGAGCTGTTTTTT.

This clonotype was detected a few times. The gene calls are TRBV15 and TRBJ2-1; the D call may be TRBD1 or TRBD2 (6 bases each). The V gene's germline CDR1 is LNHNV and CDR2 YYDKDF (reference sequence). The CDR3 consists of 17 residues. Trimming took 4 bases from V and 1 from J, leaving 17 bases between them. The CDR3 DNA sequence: TGTGCCACCAGCACGCCGACAGGTGGAGGGTCCTACAATGAGCAGTTCTTC. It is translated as CATSTPTGGGSYNEQFF.

The CDR3 coding sequence is TGTGCCAGCAGTCCCCTTAGCGGGGGGGCGGACACCGGGGAGCTGTTTTTT. It codes for CASSPLSGGADTGELFF. V gene TRBV27 combines with J gene TRBJ2-2; 11 bases are shared with TRBD2. The V and J ends lost 5 bases and 3 bases, in that order; junction bases with no gene match: 8. Germline V CDR1 and CDR2: MNHEY, SMNVEV (reference sequence). The CDR3 spans 17 residues.

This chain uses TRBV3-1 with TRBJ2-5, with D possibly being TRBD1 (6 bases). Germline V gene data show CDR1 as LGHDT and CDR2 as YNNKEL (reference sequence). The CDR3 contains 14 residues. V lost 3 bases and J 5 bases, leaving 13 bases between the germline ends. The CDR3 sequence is CASSHQGSGETQYF. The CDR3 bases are TGTGCCAGCAGCCACCAGGGGTCTGGGGAGACCCAGTACTTC.

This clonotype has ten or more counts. CDR3 coding DNA: TGTGCCAGCAGCTTGGCAGGGACCAATCAGCCCCAGCATTTT. It yields the protein CASSLAGTNQPQHF. The chain employs TRBV7-8 and TRBJ1-5, with D possibly matching TRBD1 (5 bases). The CDR3 has 14 residues. Germline-derived CDR1 and CDR2 are SGHVS and FQNEAQ. V was cut by 3 bases and J by 3 bases, with 9 bases left in between.

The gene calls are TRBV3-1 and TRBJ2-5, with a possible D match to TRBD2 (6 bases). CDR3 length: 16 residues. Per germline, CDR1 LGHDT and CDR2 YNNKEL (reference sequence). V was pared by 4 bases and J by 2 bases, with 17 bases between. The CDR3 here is CASSLFGTGDQETQYF. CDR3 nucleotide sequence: TGTGCCAGCAGCCTTTTCGGCACGGGGGATCAAGAGACCCAGTACTTC.

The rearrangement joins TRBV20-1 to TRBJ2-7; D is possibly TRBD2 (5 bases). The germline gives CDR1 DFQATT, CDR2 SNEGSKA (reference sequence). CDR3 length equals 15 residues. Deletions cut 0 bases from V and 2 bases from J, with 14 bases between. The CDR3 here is CSAREAPGKTYEQYF. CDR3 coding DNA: TGCAGTGCTAGAGAAGCTCCCGGGAAGACCTACGAGCAGTACTTC.

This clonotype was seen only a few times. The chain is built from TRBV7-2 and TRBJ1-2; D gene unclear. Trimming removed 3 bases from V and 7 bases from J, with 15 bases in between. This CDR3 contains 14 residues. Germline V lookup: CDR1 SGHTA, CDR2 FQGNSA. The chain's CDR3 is CASSFPTGKGGYTF. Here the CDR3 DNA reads TGTGCCAGCAGCTTCCCCACGGGGAAGGGTGGCTACACCTTC.

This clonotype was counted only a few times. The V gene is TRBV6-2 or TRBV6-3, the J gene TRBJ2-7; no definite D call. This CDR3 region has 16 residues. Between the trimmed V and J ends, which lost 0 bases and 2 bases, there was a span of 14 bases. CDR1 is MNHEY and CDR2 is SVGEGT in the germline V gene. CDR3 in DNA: TGTGCCAGCAGTTACTCGGAAAAAGATGATCCCTACGAGCAGTACTTC. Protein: CASSYSEKDDPYEQYF.

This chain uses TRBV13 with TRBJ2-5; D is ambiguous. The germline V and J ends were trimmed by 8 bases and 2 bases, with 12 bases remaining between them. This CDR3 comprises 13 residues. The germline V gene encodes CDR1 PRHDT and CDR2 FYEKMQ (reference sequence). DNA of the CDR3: TGTGCCAGCGGCTCGGGCCTACAAGAGACCCAGTACTTC. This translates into CASGSGLQETQYF.

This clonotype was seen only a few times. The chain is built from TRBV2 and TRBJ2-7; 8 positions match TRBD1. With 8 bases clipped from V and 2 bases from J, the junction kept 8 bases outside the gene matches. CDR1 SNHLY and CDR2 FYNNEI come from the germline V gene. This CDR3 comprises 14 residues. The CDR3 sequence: CASARQGHPYEQYF. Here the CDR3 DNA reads TGTGCCAGCGCTAGACAGGGGCATCCCTACGAGCAGTACTTC.

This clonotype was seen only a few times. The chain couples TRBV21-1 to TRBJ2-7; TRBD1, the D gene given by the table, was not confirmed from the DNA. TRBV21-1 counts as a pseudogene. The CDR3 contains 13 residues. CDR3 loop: CARRPRANYEQYF. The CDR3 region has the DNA TGTGCCAGGCGGCCCCGGGCCAATTACGAGCAGTACTTC.

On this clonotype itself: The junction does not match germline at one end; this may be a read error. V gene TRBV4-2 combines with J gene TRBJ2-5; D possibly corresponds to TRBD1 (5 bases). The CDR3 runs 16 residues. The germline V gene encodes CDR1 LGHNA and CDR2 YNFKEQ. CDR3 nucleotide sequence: TGTGCCAGCAGGCAAGAAGGGGCCCCTTTTCAAGAGACCCAGTACTTC. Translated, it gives CASRQEGAPFQETQYF.